This TCR beta chain was identified during a study of early T cells in non-severe SARS-CoV-2 infection. Study-wide background: Chains stayed unpaired after sequencing of bulk RNA from unsorted whole blood.

This clonotype showed up many times. Its specificity is not known. The study's findings and limits: VDJdb matches were skewed toward anti-spike CD8 T cell responses.

CDR3 length: 14 residues. V gave up 4 bases and J gave up 5 bases, with 15 bases separating them. Germline assignment: CDR1 MGHRA and CDR2 YSYEKL. The TCR library protocol was used to attach unique molecular identifiers. These identifiers were attached to individual cDNA molecules. TCRdb redid the calling of the 5' RACE reads with MiXCR, one entry per CDR3 protein. Altogether about 27,000 distinct CDR3 sequences are present, approximately 5.1% being singletons, with the ten largest covering less than 4%. The sequence came from an adult who was a healthcare worker with PCR-confirmed SARS-CoV-2 infection or an uninfected control (not recorded which). Sequenced input: whole blood. The V call is TRBV4-1, the J call TRBJ2-7; D might be TRBD2 (5 bases). The CDR3 loop is CASSRGSSSHEQYF. The CDR3 nucleotides read TGCGCCAGCAGCCGAGGGAGTTCAAGCCACGAGCAGTACTTC.